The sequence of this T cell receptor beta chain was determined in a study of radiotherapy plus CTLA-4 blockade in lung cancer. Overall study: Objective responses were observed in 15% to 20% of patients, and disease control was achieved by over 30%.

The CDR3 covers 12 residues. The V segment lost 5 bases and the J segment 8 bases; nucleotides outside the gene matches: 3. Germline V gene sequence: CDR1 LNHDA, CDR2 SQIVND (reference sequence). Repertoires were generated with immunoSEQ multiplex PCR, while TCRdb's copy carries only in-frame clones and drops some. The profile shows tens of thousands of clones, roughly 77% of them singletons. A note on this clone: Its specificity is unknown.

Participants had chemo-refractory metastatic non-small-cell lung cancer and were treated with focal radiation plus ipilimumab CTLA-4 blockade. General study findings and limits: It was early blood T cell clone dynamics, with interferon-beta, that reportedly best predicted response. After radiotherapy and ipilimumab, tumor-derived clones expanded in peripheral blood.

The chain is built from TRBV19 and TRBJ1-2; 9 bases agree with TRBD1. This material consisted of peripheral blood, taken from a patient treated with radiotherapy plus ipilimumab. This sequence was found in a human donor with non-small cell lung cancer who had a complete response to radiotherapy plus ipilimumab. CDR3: CASSLDRGGYTF. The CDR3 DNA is TGTGCCAGTAGTTTGGACAGGGGCGGCTACACCTTC. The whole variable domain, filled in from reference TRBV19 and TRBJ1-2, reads DGGITQSPKYLFRKEGQNVTLSCEQNLNHDAMYWYRQDPGQGLRLIYYSQIVNDFQKGDIAEGYSVSREKKESFPLTVTSAQKNPTAFYLCASSLDRGGYTFGSGTRLTVV.